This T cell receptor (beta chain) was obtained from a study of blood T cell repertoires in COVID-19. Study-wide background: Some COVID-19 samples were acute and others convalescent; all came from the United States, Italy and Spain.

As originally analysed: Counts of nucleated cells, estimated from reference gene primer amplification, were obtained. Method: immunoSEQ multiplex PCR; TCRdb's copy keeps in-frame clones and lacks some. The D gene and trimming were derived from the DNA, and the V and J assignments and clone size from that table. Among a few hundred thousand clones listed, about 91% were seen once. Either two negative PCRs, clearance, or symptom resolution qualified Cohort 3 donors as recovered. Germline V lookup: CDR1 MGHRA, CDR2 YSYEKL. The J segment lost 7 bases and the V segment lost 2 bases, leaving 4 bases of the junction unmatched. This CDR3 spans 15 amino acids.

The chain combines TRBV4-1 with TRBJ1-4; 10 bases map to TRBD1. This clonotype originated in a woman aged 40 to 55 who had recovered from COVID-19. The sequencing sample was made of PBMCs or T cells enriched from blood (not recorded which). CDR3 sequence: CASSQTGTGVEKLFF. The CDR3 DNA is TGCGCCAGCAGCCAAACCGGGACAGGGGTTGAAAAACTGTTTTTT.